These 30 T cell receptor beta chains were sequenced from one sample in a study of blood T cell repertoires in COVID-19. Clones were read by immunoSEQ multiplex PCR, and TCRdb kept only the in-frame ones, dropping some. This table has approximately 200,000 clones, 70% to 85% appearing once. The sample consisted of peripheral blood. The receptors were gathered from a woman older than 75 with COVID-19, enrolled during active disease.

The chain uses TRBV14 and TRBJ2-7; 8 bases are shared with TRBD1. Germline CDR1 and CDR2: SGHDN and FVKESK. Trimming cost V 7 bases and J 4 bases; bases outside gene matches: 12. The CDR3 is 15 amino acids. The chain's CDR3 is CASNLVGQGEYEQYF. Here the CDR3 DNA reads TGTGCCAGCAACCTCGTCGGACAGGGTGAATACGAGCAGTACTTC.

The CDR3 bases are TGTGCCAGCAGCCTGGGACAGGCGTATAATTCACCCCTCCACTTT. Translation: CASSLGQAYNSPLHF. This sequence joins TRBV3-1 (or the pseudogene TRBV3-2) and TRBJ1-6; 8 nucleotides align to TRBD1. Germline lookup yields CDR1 LGHDT and CDR2 YNNKEL (reference sequence). V lost 4 bases to trimming and J lost 4 bases; unmatched junction nucleotides: 3. The CDR3 contains 15 residues.

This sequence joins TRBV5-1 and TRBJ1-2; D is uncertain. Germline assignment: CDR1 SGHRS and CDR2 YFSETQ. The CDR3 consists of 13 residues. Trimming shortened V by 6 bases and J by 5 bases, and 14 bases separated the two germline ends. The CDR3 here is CASNPGSLYGYTF. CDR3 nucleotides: TGCGCCAGCAATCCGGGGTCTCTGTATGGCTACACCTTC.

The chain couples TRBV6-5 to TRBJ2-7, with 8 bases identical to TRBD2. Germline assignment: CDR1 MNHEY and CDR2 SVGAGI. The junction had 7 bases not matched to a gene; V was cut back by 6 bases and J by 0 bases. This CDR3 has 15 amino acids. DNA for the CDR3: TGTGCCAGCAGCAAACTAGCGGACCCCTCCTACGAGCAGTACTTC. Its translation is CASSKLADPSYEQYF.

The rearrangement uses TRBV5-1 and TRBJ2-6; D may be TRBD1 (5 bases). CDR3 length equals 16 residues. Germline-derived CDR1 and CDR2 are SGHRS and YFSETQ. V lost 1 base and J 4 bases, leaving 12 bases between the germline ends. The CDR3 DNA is TGCGCCAGCAGCTTGTGGCCAGGGTCCGGGGCCAACGTCCTGACTTTC. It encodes CASSLWPGSGANVLTF.

For the CDR3, the DNA is TGCAGCGTTGGGGGGGTCACTGAAGCTTTCTTT. It codes for CSVGGVTEAFF. The rearrangement uses TRBV29-1 and TRBJ1-1, with D possibly being TRBD1 (5 bases). The length of the CDR3 is 11 residues. CDR1 SQVTM and CDR2 ANQGSEA come from the germline V gene. Trimming pared 4 bases from V and 4 bases from J, leaving 7 bases between.

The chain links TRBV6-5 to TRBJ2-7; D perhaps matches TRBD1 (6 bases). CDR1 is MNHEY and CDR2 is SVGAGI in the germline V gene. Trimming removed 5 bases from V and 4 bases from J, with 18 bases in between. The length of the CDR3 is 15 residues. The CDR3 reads CASSRGGVSGYEQYF. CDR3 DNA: TGTGCCAGCAGTAGAGGGGGAGTATCTGGGTACGAGCAGTACTTC.

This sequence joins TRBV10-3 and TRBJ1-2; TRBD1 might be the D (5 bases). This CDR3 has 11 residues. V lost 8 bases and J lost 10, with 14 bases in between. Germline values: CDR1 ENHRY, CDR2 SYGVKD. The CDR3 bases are TGTGCCATCTCCGGGGGAGGACCCTACACCTTC. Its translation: CAISGGGPYTF.

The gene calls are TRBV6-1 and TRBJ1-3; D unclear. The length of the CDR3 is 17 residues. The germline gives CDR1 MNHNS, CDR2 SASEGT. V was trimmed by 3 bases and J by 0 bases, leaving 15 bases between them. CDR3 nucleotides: TGTGCCAGCAGTGAGGCGGTAACGGCATTCTCTGGAAACACCATATATTTT. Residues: CASSEAVTAFSGNTIYF.

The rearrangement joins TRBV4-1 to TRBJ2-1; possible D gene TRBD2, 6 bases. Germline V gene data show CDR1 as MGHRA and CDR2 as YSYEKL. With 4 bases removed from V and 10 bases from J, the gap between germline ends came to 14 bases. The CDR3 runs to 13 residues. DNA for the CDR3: TGCGCCAGCAGCCCGGGACTTTCCAGCGAGCAGTTCTTC. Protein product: CASSPGLSSEQFF.

CDR3 residues: CASSEGGRQQNTEAFF. In nucleotides, the CDR3 is TGCGCCAGCAGCGAAGGGGGACGCCAGCAGAACACTGAAGCTTTCTTT. This chain joins TRBV5-1 and TRBJ1-1; tentatively, D is TRBD1 (6 bases). Germline V lookup: CDR1 SGHRS, CDR2 YFSETQ. This CDR3 contains 16 residues. V was clipped by 4 bases and J by 1 base, with 17 bases between them.

The CDR3 DNA sequence: TGTGCCAGCTCAGCCCGGACTAGCGGGAGAGGAAGCTCCTACAATGAGCAGTTCTTC. This sequence encodes CASSARTSGRGSSYNEQFF. V and J are TRBV18 and TRBJ2-1; 13 bases are a match to TRBD2. Germline CDR1 KGHSH, CDR2 LQKENI. Trimming took 5 bases from V and 0 from J; bases not matched to a gene: 10. The CDR3 has 19 residues.

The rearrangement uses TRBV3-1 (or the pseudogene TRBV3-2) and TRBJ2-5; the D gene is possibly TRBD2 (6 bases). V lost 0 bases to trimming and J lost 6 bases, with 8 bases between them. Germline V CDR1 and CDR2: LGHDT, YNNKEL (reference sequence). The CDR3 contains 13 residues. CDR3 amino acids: CASSQDGGKTQYF. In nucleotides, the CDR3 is TGTGCCAGCAGCCAAGACGGGGGTAAGACCCAGTACTTC.

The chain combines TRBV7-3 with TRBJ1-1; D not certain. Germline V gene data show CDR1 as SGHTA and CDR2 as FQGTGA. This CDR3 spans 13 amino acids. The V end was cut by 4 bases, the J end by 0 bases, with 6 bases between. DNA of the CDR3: TGTGCCAGCAGCTCCCGTTTGAACACTGAAGCTTTCTTT. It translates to CASSSRLNTEAFF.

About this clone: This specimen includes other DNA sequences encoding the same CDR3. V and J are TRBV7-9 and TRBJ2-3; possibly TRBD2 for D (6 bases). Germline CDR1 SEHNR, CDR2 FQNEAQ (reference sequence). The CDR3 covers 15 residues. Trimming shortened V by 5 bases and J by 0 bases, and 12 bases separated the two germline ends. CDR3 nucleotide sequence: TGTGCCAGCAGCCTTAGCGGTTCTAGCACAGATACGCAGTATTTT. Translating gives CASSLSGSSTDTQYF.

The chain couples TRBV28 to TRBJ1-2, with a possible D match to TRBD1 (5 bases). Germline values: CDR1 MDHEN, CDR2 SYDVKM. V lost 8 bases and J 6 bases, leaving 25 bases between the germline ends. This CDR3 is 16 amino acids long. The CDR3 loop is CASAVGGSLVGDGYTF. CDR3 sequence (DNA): TGTGCCAGCGCCGTGGGGGGGTCCCTAGTTGGAGATGGCTACACCTTC.

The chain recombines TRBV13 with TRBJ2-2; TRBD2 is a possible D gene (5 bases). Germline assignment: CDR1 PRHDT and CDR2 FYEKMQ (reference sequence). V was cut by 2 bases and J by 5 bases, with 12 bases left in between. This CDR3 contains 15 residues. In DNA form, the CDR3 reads TGTGCCAGCAGCTTAATTTTCCGGGAAACCGGGGAGCTGTTTTTT. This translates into CASSLIFRETGELFF.

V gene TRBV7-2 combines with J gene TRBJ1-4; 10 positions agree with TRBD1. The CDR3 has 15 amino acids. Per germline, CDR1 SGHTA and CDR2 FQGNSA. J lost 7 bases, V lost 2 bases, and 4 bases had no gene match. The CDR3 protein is CASSLRDRGFEKLFF. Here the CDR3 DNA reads TGTGCCAGCAGCTTAAGGGACAGGGGCTTTGAAAAACTGTTTTTT.

CDR3 sequence (DNA): TGTGCCAGCAGCAACCCCGGTTGGACTGAAGCTTTCTTT. Its protein product is CASSNPGWTEAFF. The gene calls are TRBV5-6 and TRBJ1-1; D not resolved. From germline, CDR1 is SGHDT and CDR2 YYEEEE. The CDR3 contains 13 residues. Trimming took 4 bases from V and 5 from J, leaving 12 bases between them. The variable domain in full, completed from reference TRBV5-6 and TRBJ1-1, reads DAGVTQSPTHLIKTRGQQVTLRCSPKSGHDTVSWYQQALGQGPQFIFQYYEEEERQRGNFPDRFSGHQFPNYSSELNVNALLLGDSALYLCASSNPGWTEAFFGQGTRLTVV.

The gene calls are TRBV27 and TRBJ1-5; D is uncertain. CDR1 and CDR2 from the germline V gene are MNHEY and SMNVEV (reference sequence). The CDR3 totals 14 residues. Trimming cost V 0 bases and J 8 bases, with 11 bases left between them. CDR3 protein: CASSLSWPAEPQHF. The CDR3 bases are TGTGCCAGCAGTTTATCGTGGCCGGCGGAGCCCCAGCATTTT.

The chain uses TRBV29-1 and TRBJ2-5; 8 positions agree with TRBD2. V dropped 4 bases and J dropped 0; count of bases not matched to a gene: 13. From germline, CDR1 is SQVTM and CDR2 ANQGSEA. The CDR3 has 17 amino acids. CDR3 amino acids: CSVVLAGGNYHQETQYF. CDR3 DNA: TGCAGCGTTGTACTGGCGGGGGGCAACTACCACCAAGAGACCCAGTACTTC.

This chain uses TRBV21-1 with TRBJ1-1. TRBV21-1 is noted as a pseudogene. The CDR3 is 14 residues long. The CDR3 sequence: CASSKTGLRTEAFF. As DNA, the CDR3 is TGTGCCAGCAGCAAAACGGGGTTGCGCACTGAAGCTTTCTTT.

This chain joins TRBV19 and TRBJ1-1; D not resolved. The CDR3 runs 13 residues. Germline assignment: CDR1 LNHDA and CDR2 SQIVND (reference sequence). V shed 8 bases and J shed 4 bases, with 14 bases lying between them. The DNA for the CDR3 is TGTGCCAGTGGGGAGAGGCTCCGCACTGAAGCTTTCTTT. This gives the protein CASGERLRTEAFF.

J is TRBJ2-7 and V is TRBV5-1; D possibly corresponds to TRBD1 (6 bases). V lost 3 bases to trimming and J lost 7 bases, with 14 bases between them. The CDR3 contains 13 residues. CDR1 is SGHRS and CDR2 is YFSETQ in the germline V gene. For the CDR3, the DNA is TGCGCCAGCAGCTCCGAAACAGGGTGGGAGCAGTACTTC. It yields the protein CASSSETGWEQYF.

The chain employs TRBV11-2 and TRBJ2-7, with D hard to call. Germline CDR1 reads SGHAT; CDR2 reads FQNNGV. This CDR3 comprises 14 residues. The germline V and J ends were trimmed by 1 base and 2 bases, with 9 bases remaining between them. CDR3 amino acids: CASSLGQNTYEQYF. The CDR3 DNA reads TGTGCCAGCAGCTTAGGCCAGAACACCTACGAGCAGTACTTC. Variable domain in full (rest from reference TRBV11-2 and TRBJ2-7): EAGVAQSPRYKIIEKRQSVAFWCNPISGHATLYWYQQILGQGPKLLIQFQNNGVVDDSQLPKDRFSAERLKGVDSTLKIQPAKLEDSAVYLCASSLGQNTYEQYFGPGTRLTVT.

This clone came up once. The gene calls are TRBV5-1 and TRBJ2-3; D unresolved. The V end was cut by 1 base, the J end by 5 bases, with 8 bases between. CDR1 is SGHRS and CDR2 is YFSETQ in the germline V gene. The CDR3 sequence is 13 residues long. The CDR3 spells CASSLPGVDTQYF. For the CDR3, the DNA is TGCGCCAGCAGCTTGCCAGGTGTAGATACGCAGTATTTT.

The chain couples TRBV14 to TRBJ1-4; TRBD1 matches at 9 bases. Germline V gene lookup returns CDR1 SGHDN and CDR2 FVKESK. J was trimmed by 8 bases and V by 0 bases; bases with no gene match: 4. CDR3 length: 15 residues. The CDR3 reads CASSQDWGQGEKLFF. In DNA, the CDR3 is TGTGCCAGCAGCCAAGATTGGGGACAGGGCGAAAAACTGTTTTTT.

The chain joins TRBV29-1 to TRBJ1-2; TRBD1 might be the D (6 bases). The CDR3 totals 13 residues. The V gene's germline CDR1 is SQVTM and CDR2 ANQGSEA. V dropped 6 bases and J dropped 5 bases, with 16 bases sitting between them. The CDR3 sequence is CSVRGREGYGYTF. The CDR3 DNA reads TGCAGCGTCAGGGGACGAGAGGGGTATGGCTACACCTTC.

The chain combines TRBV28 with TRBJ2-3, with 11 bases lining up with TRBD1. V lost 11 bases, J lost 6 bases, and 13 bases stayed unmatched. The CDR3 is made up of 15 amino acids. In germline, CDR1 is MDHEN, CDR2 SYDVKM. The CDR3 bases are TGTGCCTCTTCCCCCCCCGGACAGGGGGCCGATACGCAGTATTTT. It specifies CASSPPGQGADTQYF.

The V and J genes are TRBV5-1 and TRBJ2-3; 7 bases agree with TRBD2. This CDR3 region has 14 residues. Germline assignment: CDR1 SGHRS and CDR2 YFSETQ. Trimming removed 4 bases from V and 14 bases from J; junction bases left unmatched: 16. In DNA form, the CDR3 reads TGCGCCAGCAGCCCGGGCGAGCGGGGCCCCGAGCCGTATTTT. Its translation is CASSPGERGPEPYF.